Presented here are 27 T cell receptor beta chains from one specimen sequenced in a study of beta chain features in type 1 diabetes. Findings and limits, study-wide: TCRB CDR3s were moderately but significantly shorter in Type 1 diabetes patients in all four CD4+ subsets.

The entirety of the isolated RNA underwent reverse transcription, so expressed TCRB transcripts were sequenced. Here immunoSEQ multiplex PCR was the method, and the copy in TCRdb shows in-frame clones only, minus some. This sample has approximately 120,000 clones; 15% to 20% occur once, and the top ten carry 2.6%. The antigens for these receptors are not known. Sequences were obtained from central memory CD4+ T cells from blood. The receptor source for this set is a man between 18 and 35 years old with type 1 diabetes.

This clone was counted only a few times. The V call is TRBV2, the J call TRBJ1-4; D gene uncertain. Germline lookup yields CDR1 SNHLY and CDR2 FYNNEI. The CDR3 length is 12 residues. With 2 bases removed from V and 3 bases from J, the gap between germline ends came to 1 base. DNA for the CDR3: TGTGCCAGCAGTGAATCTAATGAAAAACTGTTTTTT. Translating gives CASSESNEKLFF.

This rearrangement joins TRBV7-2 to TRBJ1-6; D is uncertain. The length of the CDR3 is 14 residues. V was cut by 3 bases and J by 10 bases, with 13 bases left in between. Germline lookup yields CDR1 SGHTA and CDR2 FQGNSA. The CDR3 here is CASSLSGSYSPLHF. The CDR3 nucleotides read TGTGCCAGCAGCTTGTCGGGTTCATACTCACCCCTCCACTTT. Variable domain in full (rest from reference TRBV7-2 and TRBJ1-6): GAGVSQSPSNKVTEKGKDVELRCDPISGHTALYWYRQSLGQGLEFLIYFQGNSAPDKSGLPSDRFSAERTGGSVSTLTIQRTQQEDSAVYLCASSLSGSYSPLHFGNGTRLTVT.

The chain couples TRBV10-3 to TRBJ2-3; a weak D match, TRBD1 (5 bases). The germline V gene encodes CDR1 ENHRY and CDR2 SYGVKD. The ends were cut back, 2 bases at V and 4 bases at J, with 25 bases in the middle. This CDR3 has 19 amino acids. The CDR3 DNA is TGTGCCATCAGTGAGGTCGCAGGTTTGAAGACAGAAAGGGCAGATACGCAGTATTTT. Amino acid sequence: CAISEVAGLKTERADTQYF.

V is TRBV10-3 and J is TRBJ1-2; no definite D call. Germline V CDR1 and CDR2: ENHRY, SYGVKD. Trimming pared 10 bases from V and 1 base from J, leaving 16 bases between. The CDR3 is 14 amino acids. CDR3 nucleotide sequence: TGTGCCACACAAAACCCGGACGGTAACTATGGCTACACCTTC. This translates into CATQNPDGNYGYTF.

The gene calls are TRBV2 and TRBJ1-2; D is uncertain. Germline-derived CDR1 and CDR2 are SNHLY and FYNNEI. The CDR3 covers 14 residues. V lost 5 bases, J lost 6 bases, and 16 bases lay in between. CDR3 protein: CASSTSGSGHGYTF. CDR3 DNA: TGTGCCAGCAGTACCTCGGGGTCCGGGCATGGCTACACCTTC. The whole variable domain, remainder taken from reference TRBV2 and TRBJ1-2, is EPEVTQTPSHQVTQMGQEVILRCVPISNHLYFYWYRQILGQKVEFLVSFYNNEISEKSEIFDDQFSVERPDGSNFTLKIRSTKLEDSAMYFCASSTSGSGHGYTFGSGTRLTVV.

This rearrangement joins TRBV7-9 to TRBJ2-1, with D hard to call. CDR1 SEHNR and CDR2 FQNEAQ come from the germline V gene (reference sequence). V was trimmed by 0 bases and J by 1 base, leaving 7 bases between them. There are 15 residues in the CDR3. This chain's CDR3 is CASSLAIGSYNEQFF. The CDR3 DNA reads TGTGCCAGCAGCTTAGCTATTGGATCCTACAATGAGCAGTTCTTC.

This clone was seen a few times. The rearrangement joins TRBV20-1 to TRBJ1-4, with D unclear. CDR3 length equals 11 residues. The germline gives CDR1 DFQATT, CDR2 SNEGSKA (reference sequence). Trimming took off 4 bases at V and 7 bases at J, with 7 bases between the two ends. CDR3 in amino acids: CSAKPLEKLFF. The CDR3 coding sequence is TGCAGTGCTAAACCCCTTGAAAAACTGTTTTTT.

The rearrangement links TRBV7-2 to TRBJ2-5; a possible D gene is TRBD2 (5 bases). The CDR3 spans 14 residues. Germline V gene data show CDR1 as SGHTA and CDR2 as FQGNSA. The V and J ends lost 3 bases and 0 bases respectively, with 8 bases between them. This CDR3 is CASSFTRDQETQYF. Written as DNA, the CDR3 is TGTGCCAGCAGCTTTACTAGGGACCAAGAGACCCAGTACTTC.

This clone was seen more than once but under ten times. CDR3 DNA sequence: TGTGCCAGCAGCCAAGATAACTCCGCAGATACGCAGTATTTT. As protein: CASSQDNSADTQYF. The chain employs TRBV14 and TRBJ2-3; D is undetermined. This CDR3 region has 14 residues. Per the germline V gene, CDR1 is SGHDN and CDR2 is FVKESK. The V end was cut by 0 bases, the J end by 4 bases, with 8 bases between.

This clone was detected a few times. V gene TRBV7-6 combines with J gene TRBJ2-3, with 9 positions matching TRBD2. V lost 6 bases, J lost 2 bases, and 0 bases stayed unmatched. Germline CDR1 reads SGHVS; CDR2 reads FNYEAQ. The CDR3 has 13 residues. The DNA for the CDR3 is TGTGCCAGCAGGGGACTAGCCACAGATACGCAGTATTTT. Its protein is CASRGLATDTQYF. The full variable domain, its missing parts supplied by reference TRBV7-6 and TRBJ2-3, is GAGVSQSPRYKVTKRGQDVALRCDPISGHVSLYWYRQALGQGPEFLTYFNYEAQQDKSGLPNDRFSAERPEGSISTLTIQRTEQRDSAMYRCASRGLATDTQYFGPGTRLTVL.

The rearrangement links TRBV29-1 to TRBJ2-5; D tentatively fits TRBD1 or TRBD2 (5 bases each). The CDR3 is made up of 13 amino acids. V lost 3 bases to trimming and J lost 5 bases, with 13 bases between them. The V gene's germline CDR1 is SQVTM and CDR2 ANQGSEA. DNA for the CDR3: TGCAGCGTTGACCCCATCTGGGGGGAGACCCAGTACTTC. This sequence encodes CSVDPIWGETQYF.

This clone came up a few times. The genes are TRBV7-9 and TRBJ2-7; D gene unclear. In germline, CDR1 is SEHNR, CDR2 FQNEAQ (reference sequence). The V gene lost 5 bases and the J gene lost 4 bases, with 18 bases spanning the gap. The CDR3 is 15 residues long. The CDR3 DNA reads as TGTGCCAGCAGCCCCCACGGCATTATGCGGTACGAGCAGTACTTC. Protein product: CASSPHGIMRYEQYF.

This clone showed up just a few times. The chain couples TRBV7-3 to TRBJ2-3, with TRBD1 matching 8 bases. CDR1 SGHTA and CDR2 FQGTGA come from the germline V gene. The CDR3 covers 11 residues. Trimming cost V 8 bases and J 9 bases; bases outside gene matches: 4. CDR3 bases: TGTGCCAGCGACTCAGGGGGCACGCAGTATTTT. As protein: CASDSGGTQYF.

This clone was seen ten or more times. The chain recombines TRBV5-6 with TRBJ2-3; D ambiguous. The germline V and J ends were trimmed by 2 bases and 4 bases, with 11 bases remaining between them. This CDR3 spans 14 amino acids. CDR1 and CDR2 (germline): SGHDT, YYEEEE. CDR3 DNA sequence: TGTGCCAGCAGCTTACCCACTCGGTCAGATACGCAGTATTTT. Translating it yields CASSLPTRSDTQYF.

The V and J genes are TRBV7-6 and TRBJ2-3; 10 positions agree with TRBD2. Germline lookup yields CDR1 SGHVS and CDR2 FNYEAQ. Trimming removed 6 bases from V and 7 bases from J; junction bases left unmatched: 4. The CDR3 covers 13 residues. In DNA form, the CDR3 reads TGTGCCAGCAGGAAACTAGCGGGGAATACGCAGTATTTT. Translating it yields CASRKLAGNTQYF.

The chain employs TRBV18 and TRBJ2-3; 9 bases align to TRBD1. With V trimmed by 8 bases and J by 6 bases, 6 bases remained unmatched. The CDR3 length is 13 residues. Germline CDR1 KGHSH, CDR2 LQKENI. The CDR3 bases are TGTGCCAGCCTTACCGGGACAGGGGATACGCAGTATTTT. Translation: CASLTGTGDTQYF.

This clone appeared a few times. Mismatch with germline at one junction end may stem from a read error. The CDR3 spells CASSLVQGPVTGELFF. The CDR3 DNA reads as TGTGCTAGCAGCTTAGTACAGGGCCCTGTCACCGGGGAGCTGTTTTTT. The rearrangement uses TRBV7-7 and TRBJ2-2; a weak D match, TRBD1 (6 bases). Germline V gene data show CDR1 as SSHAT and CDR2 as FNYEAQ (reference sequence). There are 16 residues in the CDR3.

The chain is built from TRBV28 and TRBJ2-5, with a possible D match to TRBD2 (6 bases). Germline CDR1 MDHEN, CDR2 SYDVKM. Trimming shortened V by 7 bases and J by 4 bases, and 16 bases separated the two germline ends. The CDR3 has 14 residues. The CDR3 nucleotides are TGTGCCAGCACCGCTGGGGGGACCGCAGAGACCCAGTACTTC. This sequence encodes CASTAGGTAETQYF.

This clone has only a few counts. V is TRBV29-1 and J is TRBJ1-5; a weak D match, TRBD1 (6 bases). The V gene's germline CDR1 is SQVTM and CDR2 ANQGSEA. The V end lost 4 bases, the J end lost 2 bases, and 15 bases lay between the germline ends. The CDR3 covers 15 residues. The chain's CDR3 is CSVVLRGTGNQPQHF. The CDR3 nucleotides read TGCAGCGTTGTCCTCAGGGGTACGGGCAATCAGCCCCAGCATTTT.

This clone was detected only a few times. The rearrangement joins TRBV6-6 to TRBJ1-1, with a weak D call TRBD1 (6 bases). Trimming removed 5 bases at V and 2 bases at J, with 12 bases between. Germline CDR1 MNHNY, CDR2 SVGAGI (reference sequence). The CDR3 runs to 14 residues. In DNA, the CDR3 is TGTGCCAGCAGTGATACAGGGACTAACACTGAAGCTTTCTTT. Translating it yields CASSDTGTNTEAFF.

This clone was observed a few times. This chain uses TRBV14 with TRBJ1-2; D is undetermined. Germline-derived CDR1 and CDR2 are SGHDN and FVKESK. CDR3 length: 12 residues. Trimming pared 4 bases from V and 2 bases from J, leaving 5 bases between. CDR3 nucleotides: TGTGCCAGCAGCCCTGACAACTATGGCTACACCTTC. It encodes CASSPDNYGYTF. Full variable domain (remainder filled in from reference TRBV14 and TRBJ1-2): EAGVTQFPSHSVIEKGQTVTLRCDPISGHDNLYWYRRVMGKEIKFLLHFVKESKQDESGMPNNRFLAERTGGTYSTLKVQPAELEDSGVYFCASSPDNYGYTFGSGTRLTVV.

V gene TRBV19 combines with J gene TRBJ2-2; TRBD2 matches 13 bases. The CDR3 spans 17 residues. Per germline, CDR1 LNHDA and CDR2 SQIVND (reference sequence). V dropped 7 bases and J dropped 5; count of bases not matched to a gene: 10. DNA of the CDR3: TGTGCCAGTACTATTCGGACTAGCGGGAGCAGTACCGGGGAGCTGTTTTTT. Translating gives CASTIRTSGSSTGELFF.

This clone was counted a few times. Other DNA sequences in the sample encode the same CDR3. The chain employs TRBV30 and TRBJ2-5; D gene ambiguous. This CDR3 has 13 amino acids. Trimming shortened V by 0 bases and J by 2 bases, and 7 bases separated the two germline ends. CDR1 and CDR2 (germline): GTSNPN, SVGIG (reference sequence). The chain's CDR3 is CAWSVRLQETQYF. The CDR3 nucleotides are TGTGCCTGGAGTGTCCGCCTACAAGAGACCCAGTACTTC.

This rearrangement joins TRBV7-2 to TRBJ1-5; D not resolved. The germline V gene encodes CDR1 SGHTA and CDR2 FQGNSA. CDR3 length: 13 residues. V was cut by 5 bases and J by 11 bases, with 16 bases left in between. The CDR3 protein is CASSLGLEVAQHF. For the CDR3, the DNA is TGTGCCAGCAGCCTGGGCCTGGAGGTCGCCCAGCATTTT.

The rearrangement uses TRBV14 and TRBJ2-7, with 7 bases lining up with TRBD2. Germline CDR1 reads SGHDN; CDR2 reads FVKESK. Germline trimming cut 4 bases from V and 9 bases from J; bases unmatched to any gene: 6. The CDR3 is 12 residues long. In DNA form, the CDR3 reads TGTGCCAGCAGCCCGGGAGGCGCCTCGCAGTACTTC. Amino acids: CASSPGGASQYF.

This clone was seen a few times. For the CDR3, the DNA is TGCAGCGTTGAAGATGCAGATACGCAGTATTTT. Amino acids: CSVEDADTQYF. The rearrangement links TRBV29-1 to TRBJ2-3; D is unresolved. CDR3 size: 11 residues. Trimming left V 0 bases short and J 4 bases short, with 2 bases between. Per the germline V gene, CDR1 is SQVTM and CDR2 is ANQGSEA.

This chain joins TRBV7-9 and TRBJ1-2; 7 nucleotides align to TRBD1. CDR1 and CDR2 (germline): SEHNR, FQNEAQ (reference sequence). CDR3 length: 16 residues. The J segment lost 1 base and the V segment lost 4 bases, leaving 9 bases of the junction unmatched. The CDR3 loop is CASSSLQGIVNYGYTF. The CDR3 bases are TGTGCCAGCAGCTCGCTACAGGGGATAGTTAACTATGGCTACACCTTC.